Shown below are 12 T cell receptor beta chains from a single sample sequenced in a study of CD8 T cells in ankylosing spondylitis. TCRdb called the 5' RACE reads again in MiXCR, with one record for every CDR3 protein. Here the sample spans about 160,000 distinct CDR3 sequences, 9.8% being singletons. Input material: blood, either unsorted or a sorted T cell fraction (not recorded which). Receptor source: a female donor with ankylosing spondylitis or in good health (not recorded which).

This clonotype occurred a few times. The chain links TRBV29-1 to TRBJ2-7, with a possible D match to TRBD1 (6 bases). CDR3 length equals 12 residues. Germline CDR1 is SQVTM and CDR2 is ANQGSEA. Trimming cost V 5 bases and J 2 bases, with 10 bases left between them. The CDR3 sequence: CSVQGSTYEQYF. The CDR3 DNA reads as TGCAGCGTTCAGGGGTCCACCTACGAGCAGTACTTC.

The rearrangement uses TRBV2 and TRBJ2-1; TRBD2 aligns across 12 bases. This CDR3 comprises 18 residues. Germline CDR1 reads SNHLY; CDR2 reads FYNNEI. Trimming cost V 0 bases and J 2 bases; bases outside gene matches: 5. CDR3 residues: CASSEARGLAGAYNEQFF. CDR3 nucleotides: TGTGCCAGCAGTGAAGCGAGGGGACTAGCGGGTGCCTACAATGAGCAGTTCTTC.

In its sample, this clonotype was seen many times. The chain joins TRBV6-1 to TRBJ2-3; D may be TRBD1 or TRBD2 (6 bases each). Germline assignment: CDR1 MNHNS and CDR2 SASEGT. The CDR3 totals 16 residues. The V end was cut by 6 bases, the J end by 0 bases, with 16 bases between. The CDR3 region is CASSPRGLASTDTQYF. The CDR3 DNA reads TGTGCCAGCAGCCCACGGGGGCTAGCGAGCACAGATACGCAGTATTTT.

In its sample, this clonotype was seen many times. The chain combines TRBV12-3 or TRBV12-4 with TRBJ2-3; D call uncertain. The CDR3 extends over 14 amino acids. Trimming removed 3 bases from V and 0 bases from J, with 7 bases in between. CDR3 sequence: CASSFGLSTDTQYF. In DNA, the CDR3 is TGTGCCAGCAGTTTCGGGCTAAGCACAGATACGCAGTATTTT.

This clonotype was picked up many times. The chain has TRBV12-3 or TRBV12-4 and TRBJ2-7; D is unclear. Trimming left V 0 bases short and J 2 bases short, with 5 bases between. The CDR3 covers 13 residues. The CDR3 nucleotides read TGTGCCAGCAGTTTAGCGAATGCCTACGAGCAGTACTTC. Protein sequence: CASSLANAYEQYF.

This clonotype was detected only a few times. This chain connects TRBV13 to TRBJ2-7; no definite D call. Trimming took 5 bases from V and 0 from J, leaving 8 bases between them. The CDR3 covers 13 residues. Germline V lookup: CDR1 PRHDT, CDR2 FYEKMQ (reference sequence). The CDR3, as DNA: TGTGCCAGCAGCACATTGGCCTCCTACGAGCAGTACTTC. It is translated as CASSTLASYEQYF.

The CDR3 DNA reads as TGTGCCATCAGTGAGCCCGTCAGCTCTGGAAACACCATATATTTT. Protein: CAISEPVSSGNTIYF. The V call is TRBV10-3, the J call TRBJ1-3; D is undetermined. Trimming cost V 2 bases and J 0 bases, with 8 bases left between them. Looked up from germline, CDR1 is ENHRY and CDR2 is SYGVKD. The CDR3 consists of 15 residues.

This clonotype turned up a few times. The chain carries TRBV7-9 and TRBJ2-7, with 8 bases aligning to TRBD2. The CDR3 runs 14 residues. The germline CDR1 and CDR2 sequences are SEHNR and FQNEAQ (reference sequence). V gave up 5 bases and J gave up 2 bases; unmatched junction bases: 5. This CDR3 is CASSPPGLAYEQYF. The CDR3 DNA reads TGTGCCAGCAGCCCGCCGGGACTAGCCTACGAGCAGTACTTC.

This clonotype appeared many times. The chain employs TRBV29-1 and TRBJ2-7; D may match TRBD1 or TRBD2 (5 bases each). CDR1 is SQVTM, CDR2 ANQGSEA, per germline. This CDR3 comprises 13 residues. V dropped 6 bases and J dropped 0 bases, with 12 bases sitting between them. The DNA of the CDR3 is TGCAGCGTCGGGGACGGCGGCTCCTACGAGCAGTACTTC. The encoded protein is CSVGDGGSYEQYF.

The CDR3 region is CASSLGSVDSPYEQYF. The CDR3 DNA sequence: TGTGCCAGCAGTTTAGGTAGTGTAGACAGCCCCTACGAGCAGTACTTC. This chain links TRBV28 with TRBJ2-7, with D tentatively TRBD1 (5 bases). The CDR3 runs 16 residues. Trimming removed 2 bases from V and 2 bases from J, with 16 bases in between. The germline gives CDR1 MDHEN, CDR2 SYDVKM.

This clonotype was seen more than once but under ten times. V gene TRBV19 combines with J gene TRBJ2-1; TRBD2 matches at 11 bases. The CDR3 runs to 13 residues. The V segment lost 6 bases and the J segment 9 bases; nucleotides outside the gene matches: 4. Germline CDR1 LNHDA, CDR2 SQIVND (reference sequence). For the CDR3, the DNA is TGTGCCAGTAGACTAGCGGGAGAGGTTGAGCAGTTCTTC. This sequence encodes CASRLAGEVEQFF.

The CDR3 DNA reads as TGCGCCAGCAGCCAAGAGACGGGAGGGCGAGTGGGAGATACGCAGTATTTT. Translation gives CASSQETGGRVGDTQYF. The V and J genes are TRBV4-3 and TRBJ2-3, with TRBD2 identical over 8 bases. Germline V lookup: CDR1 LGHNA, CDR2 YSLEER. CDR3 length: 17 residues. After removal of 0 bases from V and 5 bases from J, the junction contained 10 bases not matched to a gene.